This T cell receptor (beta chain) was retrieved from a study of CXCR3-negative and CXCR3-positive naive CD8 T cells. Libraries were UMI-labeled 5' RACE TRB cDNA. TCRdb re-called the 5' RACE reads and shows each CDR3 protein once, DNA omitted. This sample's clone table lists around 26,000 distinct CDR3 sequences. Study-wide points: Naive cells used TRBV-TRBJ genes in much the same way whether CXCR3-negative or CXCR3-positive; memory cells did not. TRB CDR3s of CXCR3-positive naive cells were more hydrophobic than those of CXCR3-negative naive cells.

The CDR3 consists of 15 residues. CDR1 is MNHEY and CDR2 is SVGEGT in the germline V gene. Points on this clonotype: Its target is not known.

Researchers sorted approximately 290,000 cells of each CD8+ T cell subset in triplicate. The naive CD8+ gate required CD45RO-CCR7+CD27+CD95- phenotype. The chain links TRBV6-2 or TRBV6-3 to TRBJ2-5; TCRdb names TRBD1, which stays unverified in the absence of DNA. The sequenced sample consisted of naive CXCR3- CD8+ T cells from blood. Described subset: CD45RO-CCR7+CD27+CD95- naive CD8+ T cells lacking CXCR3 (TNR3-). The origin of this receptor is a human donor in good health. Some clones in this sample may be carry-over from other donors' samples. The CDR3 loop is CASSDGGHGKETQYF.